The rows below give T cell receptor beta chains drawn from one sample of a study of blood T cell repertoires in COVID-19. Sequencing was performed with immunoSEQ multiplex PCR; in TCRdb, only in-frame clones are kept and a portion is missing. The sample contains more than 250,000 clones, about 88% of which appear only once. Specimen: peripheral blood. The receptors derive from a young man with active or convalescent COVID-19. The CDR3 runs from the conserved cysteine through the conserved F or W. D genes are given only for firm matches. Not every row has a clone size; where given, it reads once, few, many or a size class.

-	TRBJ2-6	TRBV2	17	once	CASTYQGRGTGANVLTF	TGTGCCAGCACTTACCAGGGGAGAGGAACTGGGGCCAACGTCCTGACTTTC
TRBD1	TRBJ2-3	TRBV4-2	21	-	CASIQEGQGTPLVGHLDTQYF	TGTGCCAGCATCCAAGAAGGACAGGGGACCCCTCTAGTTGGGCATTTAGATACGCAGTATTTT
TRBD2	TRBJ2-5	TRBV9	16	-	CASSGLAGGFGETQYF	TGTGCCAGCAGCGGACTAGCGGGAGGATTTGGAGAGACCCAGTACTTC
-	TRBJ2-5	TRBV6-1	12	-	CASSEISNYLDF	TGTGCCAGCAGTGAAATATCGAACTACTTGGACTTC
-	TRBJ2-7	TRBV5-1	14	-	CASSPAGSLYEQYF	TGCGCCAGCAGCCCCGCGGGATCTCTTTACGAGCAGTACTTC
TRBD1	TRBJ2-7	TRBV18	15	-	CASSLGHRGRDEQYF	TGTGCCAGCTCACTGGGTCACAGGGGAAGGGACGAGCAGTACTTC
-	TRBJ2-1	TRBV5-3	15	-	CARSLGSISYNEQFF	TGTGCCAGAAGCTTGGGTAGCATCTCCTACAATGAGCAGTTCTTC
-	TRBJ2-5	TRBV6-5	15	-	CASSWKAGLQETQYF	TGTGCCAGCAGCTGGAAGGCGGGGCTACAAGAGACCCAGTACTTC
-	TRBJ2-3	TRBV3-1/TRBV3-2	15	-	CASTYYAREGSTQYF	TGTGCCAGCACCTACTACGCACGAGAAGGAAGTACGCAGTATTTT
TRBD1	TRBJ1-2	TRBV6-2/TRBV6-3	13	-	CASSYQGARGYTF	TGTGCCAGCAGTTACCAGGGGGCGCGGGGCTACACCTTC
-	TRBJ2-5	TRBV5-1	13	few	CASSLTSQETQYF	TGCGCCAGCAGCTTAACCTCGCAGGAGACCCAGTACTTC
TRBD1	TRBJ1-4	TRBV9	14	-	CASSRDRGSEKLFF	TGTGCCAGCAGCAGGGACAGGGGAAGTGAAAAACTGTTTTTT
-	TRBJ1-2	TRBV4-2	13	-	CASSQEQFYGYTF	TGTGCCAGCAGCCAGGAACAGTTCTATGGCTACACCTTC
-	TRBJ1-5	TRBV6-1	13	-	CASSEQGFIPGHF	TGTGCCAGCAGTGAACAGGGGTTTATCCCGGGGCATTTT
TRBD1	TRBJ1-2	TRBV6-5	15	once	CASSYSPGGNYGYTF	TGTGCCAGCAGTTACTCCCCAGGGGGTAACTATGGCTACACCTTC
TRBD2	TRBJ2-4	TRBV6-6	14	-	CASRLADFKNIQYF	TGTGCCAGCAGGCTAGCGGACTTCAAAAACATTCAGTACTTC
TRBD1	TRBJ1-5	TRBV2	13	-	CASQGTGNQPQHF	TGTGCCAGCCAGGGGACAGGCAATCAGCCCCAGCATTTT
-	TRBJ2-1	TRBV9	14	few	CASSSKTSTNEQFF	TGTGCCAGCAGCTCGAAGACTAGTACGAATGAGCAGTTCTTC
-	TRBJ2-7	TRBV10-3	17	-	CAISDTAAGALEGEQYF	TGTGCCATCAGTGATACCGCGGCGGGGGCCCTGGAGGGGGAGCAGTACTTC
TRBD2	TRBJ2-5	TRBV7-9	18	-	CASSPGTSGVQGRETQYF	TGTGCCAGCAGCCCCGGGACTAGCGGGGTCCAAGGGAGAGAGACCCAGTACTTC
-	TRBJ2-3	TRBV12-3/TRBV12-4	12	-	CASSPASLAQYF	TGTGCCAGCAGCCCCGCTAGCTTAGCGCAGTATTTT
TRBD1	TRBJ2-1	TRBV7-9	17	-	CASSLTGGASSYNEQFF	TGTGCCAGCAGCTTAACAGGGGGAGCAAGCTCCTACAATGAGCAGTTCTTC
-	TRBJ1-3	TRBV5-6	13	few	CASTRRNGNTIYF	TGTGCCAGCACTCGGAGGAACGGAAACACCATATATTTT
-	TRBJ2-3	TRBV24-1	15	-	CATSDFKGPTDTQYF	TGTGCCACCAGTGATTTTAAGGGGCCCACAGATACGCAGTATTTT
-	TRBJ2-5	TRBV18	14	few	CASSPPSQQETQYF	TGTGCCAGCTCACCACCGTCACAGCAAGAGACCCAGTACTTC
TRBD1	TRBJ2-7	TRBV19	12	-	CATRDRADEQYF	TGTGCCACCCGGGACAGGGCCGACGAGCAGTACTTC
-	TRBJ1-2	TRBV12-5	11	-	CASGTDYGYTF	TGTGCTAGTGGGACTGACTATGGCTACACCTTC
-	TRBJ2-7	TRBV27	18	-	CARKVVRTAAGLRYEQYF	TGTGCCCGCAAAGTGGTCCGAACGGCGGCGGGGCTGCGATACGAGCAGTACTTC
-	TRBJ1-1	TRBV7-9	14	-	CASSSSHSNTEAFF	TGTGCCAGCAGCTCATCGCACTCGAACACTGAAGCTTTCTTT
TRBD2	TRBJ2-3	TRBV27	18	-	CASSVTSGGARWTDTQYF	TGTGCCAGCAGTGTCACTAGCGGGGGGGCCCGGTGGACAGATACGCAGTATTTT
-	TRBJ2-2	TRBV10-3	15	-	CAISEGQQATGELFF	TGTGCCATCAGTGAGGGGCAGCAGGCGACCGGGGAGCTGTTTTTT
TRBD1	TRBJ1-1	TRBV28	14	once	CASTPGQGAGEAFF	TGTGCCAGCACTCCGGGACAGGGGGCGGGTGAAGCTTTCTTT
-	TRBJ2-5	TRBV3-1/TRBV3-2	13	-	CASSQAGVETQYF	TGTGCCAGCAGCCAAGCGGGGGTCGAGACCCAGTACTTC
TRBD2	TRBJ2-2	TRBV9	17	once	CASSVGLAGILNGELFF	TGTGCCAGCAGCGTGGGACTAGCGGGGATTCTCAACGGGGAGCTGTTTTTT
TRBD1	TRBJ2-5	TRBV2	12	few	CASGGQQETQYF	TGTGCCAGCGGGGGACAGCAAGAGACCCAGTACTTC
-	TRBJ2-7	TRBV9	19	-	CASSVGPPYPSKSSYEQYF	TGTGCCAGCAGCGTAGGACCCCCATACCCTAGCAAAAGCTCCTACGAGCAGTACTTC
-	TRBJ2-1	TRBV27	15	few	CASSLLAGRGNEQFF	TGTGCCAGCAGTTTGTTGGCGGGTCGAGGCAATGAGCAGTTCTTC
TRBD2	TRBJ2-5	TRBV6-2/TRBV6-3	15	-	CASSYQTSFQETQYF	TGTGCCAGCAGTTACCAGACTAGCTTTCAAGAGACCCAGTACTTC
-	TRBJ1-1	TRBV9	13	-	CASSVGQVTEAFF	TGTGCCAGCAGCGTAGGACAGGTAACTGAAGCTTTCTTT
TRBD2	TRBJ2-7	TRBV3-1/TRBV3-2	17	-	CASSLGTSGHSSYEQYF	TGTGCCAGCAGCCTGGGGACTAGCGGGCATAGCTCCTACGAGCAGTACTTC
-	TRBJ2-1	TRBV6-6	13	-	CASSLRGGNEQFF	TGTGCCAGCAGTTTGCGGGGTGGGAATGAGCAGTTCTTC
-	TRBJ1-2	TRBV2	12	-	CASSRTGDGYTF	TGTGCCAGCAGCAGGACCGGGGATGGCTACACCTTC
-	TRBJ1-1	TRBV9	13	-	CASSVAVNTEAFF	TGTGCCAGCAGCGTAGCAGTTAACACTGAAGCTTTCTTT
-	TRBJ1-2	TRBV28	15	-	CASSVLRDIEYGYTF	TGTGCCAGCAGTGTACTACGGGACATAGAATATGGCTACACCTTC
TRBD1	TRBJ1-4	TRBV25-1	13	-	CASSGTGEEKLFF	TGTGCCAGCAGTGGGACAGGGGAGGAAAAACTGTTTTTT
TRBD2	TRBJ2-7	TRBV7-9	13	few	CASSPGGPYEQYF	TGTGCCAGCAGCCCGGGAGGCCCCTACGAGCAGTACTTC
TRBD2	TRBJ2-5	TRBV3-1/TRBV3-2	17	-	CASSQEMRGLAGETQYF	TGTGCCAGCAGCCAAGAGATGAGAGGACTAGCGGGAGAGACCCAGTACTTC
TRBD1	TRBJ1-6	TRBV5-4	15	few	CASSLDGQGATPLHF	TGTGCCAGCAGCTTGGATGGGCAGGGGGCAACACCCCTCCACTTT
TRBD1	TRBJ1-4	TRBV5-6	13	-	CASGTGMGEKLFF	TGTGCCAGCGGGACAGGGATGGGAGAAAAACTGTTTTTT
-	TRBJ2-5	TRBV7-2	15	-	CASSLLVRSEETQYF	TGTGCCAGCAGCTTACTCGTGCGGAGTGAAGAGACCCAGTACTTC
TRBD1	TRBJ2-7	TRBV11-1	12	-	CASSSQGAATYF	TGTGCCAGCAGCTCCCAGGGGGCCGCCACTTACTTC
-	TRBJ2-1	TRBV6-2/TRBV6-3	16	-	CASSYEQGPPLNEQFF	TGTGCCAGCAGTTATGAGCAGGGCCCCCCCCTCAATGAGCAGTTCTTC
-	TRBJ1-2	TRBV6-2/TRBV6-3	16	-	CASSPFLNGQLYGYTF	TGTGCCAGCAGTCCCTTTCTAAACGGACAGCTCTATGGCTACACCTTC
-	TRBJ2-1	TRBV5-4	14	-	CASSFLSIEGEQFF	TGTGCCAGCAGCTTCCTTAGCATTGAAGGTGAGCAGTTCTTC
TRBD2	TRBJ2-1	TRBV6-6	17	-	CASSPRLAAIPYNEQFF	TGTGCCAGCAGTCCCAGACTAGCGGCCATTCCCTACAATGAGCAGTTCTTC
-	TRBJ2-5	TRBV5-1	17	-	CASSLGVSLHHQETQYF	TGCGCCAGCAGCTTGGGAGTCTCACTACACCACCAAGAGACCCAGTACTTC
TRBD2	TRBJ2-5	TRBV5-1	16	-	CASSLLSEAGGKTQYF	TGCGCCAGCAGCCTACTCTCCGAGGCGGGGGGGAAGACCCAGTACTTC
-	TRBJ1-2	TRBV27	17	-	CASRPTRIQEGFYGYTF	TGTGCCAGCAGACCGACCCGGATACAGGAGGGGTTCTATGGCTACACCTTC
TRBD1	TRBJ2-1	TRBV7-2	15	once	CASRSNRGRANEQFF	TGTGCCAGCAGGTCCAACAGGGGGCGAGCGAATGAGCAGTTCTTC
-	TRBJ2-5	TRBV2	14	-	CASRDTSTQETQYF	TGTGCCAGCAGGGACACCTCAACTCAAGAGACCCAGTACTTC